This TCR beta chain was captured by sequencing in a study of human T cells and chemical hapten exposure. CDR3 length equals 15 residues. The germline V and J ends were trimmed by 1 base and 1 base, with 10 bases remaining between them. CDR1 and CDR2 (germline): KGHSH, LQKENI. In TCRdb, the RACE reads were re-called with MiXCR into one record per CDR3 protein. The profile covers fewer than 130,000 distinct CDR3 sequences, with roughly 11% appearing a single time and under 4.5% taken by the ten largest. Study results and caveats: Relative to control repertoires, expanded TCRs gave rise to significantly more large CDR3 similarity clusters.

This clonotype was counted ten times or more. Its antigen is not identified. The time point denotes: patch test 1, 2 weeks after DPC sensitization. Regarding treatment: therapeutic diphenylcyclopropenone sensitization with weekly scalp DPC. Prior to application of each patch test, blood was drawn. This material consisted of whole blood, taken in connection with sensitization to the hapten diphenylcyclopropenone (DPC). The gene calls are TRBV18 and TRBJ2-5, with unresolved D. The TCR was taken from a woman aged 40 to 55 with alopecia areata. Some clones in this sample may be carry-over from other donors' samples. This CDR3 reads CASSPRVHSQETQYF. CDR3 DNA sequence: TGTGCCAGCTCACCACGGGTCCACTCCCAAGAGACCCAGTACTTC.